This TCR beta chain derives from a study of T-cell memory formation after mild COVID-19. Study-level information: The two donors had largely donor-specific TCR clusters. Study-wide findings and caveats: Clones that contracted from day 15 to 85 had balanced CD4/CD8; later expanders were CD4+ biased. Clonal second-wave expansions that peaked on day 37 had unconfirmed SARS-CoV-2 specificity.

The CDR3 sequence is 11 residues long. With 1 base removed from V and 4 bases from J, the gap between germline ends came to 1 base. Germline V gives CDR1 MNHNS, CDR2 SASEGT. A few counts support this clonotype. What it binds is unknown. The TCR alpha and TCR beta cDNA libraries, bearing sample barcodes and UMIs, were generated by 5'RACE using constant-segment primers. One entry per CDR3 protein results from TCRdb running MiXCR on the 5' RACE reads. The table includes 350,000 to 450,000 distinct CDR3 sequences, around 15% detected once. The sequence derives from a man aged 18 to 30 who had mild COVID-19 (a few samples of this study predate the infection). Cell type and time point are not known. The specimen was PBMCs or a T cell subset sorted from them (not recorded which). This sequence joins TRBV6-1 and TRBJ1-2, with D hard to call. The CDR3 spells CASSEGYGYTF. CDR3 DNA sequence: TGTGCCAGCAGTGAAGGCTATGGCTACACCTTC.